This T cell receptor beta chain was obtained from a study of vaccination effects on CD4 cells after COVID-19. Whole-study results and caveats: Missing from the study were early post-infection timepoints, and its convalescent patients were few.

To note about this clone: What it binds is not known.

Measured with immunoSEQ multiplex PCR; TCRdb has only the in-frame clones, and not every one. The repertoire holds tens of thousands of clones, with 80% as singletons. The ViraFEST assay expanded antigen-specific CD4+ T cells with viral peptide pools before sequencing. Isolation of CD4+ T cells took place after less than 12 days of culture. Absence of prior SARS-CoV-2 infection characterized the vaccine recipients, who showed negative nucleocapsid antibodies. V was pared by 1 base and J by 1 base, with 10 bases between. The germline gives CDR1 LGHNA, CDR2 YSLEER. This CDR3 is 15 amino acids long. The chain uses TRBV4-3 and TRBJ1-2; D is ambiguous. The sequence derives from a human donor who received a COVID-19 vaccine. Sequencing was performed on CD4+ T cells from PBMCs cultured with SARS-CoV-2 spike peptides, taken before COVID-19 vaccination. CDR3 in DNA: TGCGCCAGCAGCCAAGTGGGAAGTATTAACTATGGCTACACCTTC. Amino acids: CASSQVGSINYGYTF.